A selection of T cell receptor beta chains follows, all from one sample in a study of blood T cell repertoires in COVID-19. Assay used: immunoSEQ multiplex PCR; TCRdb lists only in-frame clones, some missing. The sample consists of about 140,000 clones, around 84% of them appearing once. Sequencing used peripheral blood. Source of these receptors: an older woman with acute or convalescent COVID-19. The CDR3 runs from the conserved cysteine through the conserved F or W. Each record gives: D gene, clone size, J gene, V gene, CDR3 DNA, CDR3 protein. A D gene is named only where the DNA matches it firmly. Clone size is stated in some rows and not others, as once, few, many or a class when expanded.

D gene: TRBD2
clone size: NA
J gene: TRBJ2-1
V gene: TRBV9
CDR3 DNA: TGTGCCAGCAGCGTAGAGATTCGGGCGGGGGGGCATGAACAGTTCTTC
CDR3 protein: CASSVEIRAGGHEQFF

D gene: TRBD1
clone size: NA
J gene: TRBJ1-4
V gene: TRBV2
CDR3 DNA: TGTGCCAGCAGTTCGGACAGGCCGAATGAAAAACTGTTTTTT
CDR3 protein: CASSSDRPNEKLFF

D gene: NA
clone size: NA
J gene: TRBJ2-6
V gene: TRBV5-4
CDR3 DNA: TGTGCCAGCAGCGCCCCAGGGTCTGGGGCCAACGTCCTGACTTTC
CDR3 protein: CASSAPGSGANVLTF

D gene: NA
clone size: NA
J gene: TRBJ1-6
V gene: TRBV6-5
CDR3 DNA: TGTGCCAGCAGTTACGTCCGTCTGACATCCAATTCACCCCTCCACTTT
CDR3 protein: CASSYVRLTSNSPLHF

D gene: TRBD1
clone size: NA
J gene: TRBJ1-3
V gene: TRBV7-6
CDR3 DNA: TGTGCCAGCAGCTTGACAGGGCCTGGAAACACCATATATTTT
CDR3 protein: CASSLTGPGNTIYF

D gene: TRBD2
clone size: NA
J gene: TRBJ2-2
V gene: TRBV5-1
CDR3 DNA: TGCGCCAGCAGGGGACTAGCGAAATCCGGGGAGCTGTTTTTT
CDR3 protein: CASRGLAKSGELFF

D gene: NA
clone size: NA
J gene: TRBJ1-3
V gene: TRBV19
CDR3 DNA: TGTGCCAGTCGACTGAGCTCTGGAAACACCATATATTTT
CDR3 protein: CASRLSSGNTIYF

D gene: TRBD2
clone size: NA
J gene: TRBJ2-3
V gene: TRBV3-1/TRBV3-2
CDR3 DNA: TGTGCCAGCAGCCCGGGACTACCGGATAGCACAGATACGCAGTATTTT
CDR3 protein: CASSPGLPDSTDTQYF

D gene: NA
clone size: NA
J gene: TRBJ1-2
V gene: TRBV7-9
CDR3 DNA: TGTGCCAGCCAGGGTAATGGAGGCTACACCTTC
CDR3 protein: CASQGNGGYTF

D gene: TRBD1
clone size: once
J gene: TRBJ2-1
V gene: TRBV4-1
CDR3 DNA: TGCGCCAGCAGCCTCTTGGGACAGTCTCGCAATGAGCAGTTCTTC
CDR3 protein: CASSLLGQSRNEQFF

D gene: NA
clone size: NA
J gene: TRBJ2-7
V gene: TRBV9
CDR3 DNA: TGTGCCAGCAGCGCCAGCCGAGGGAACGAGCAGTACTTC
CDR3 protein: CASSASRGNEQYF